This TCR beta chain was recorded in a study of Graves' ophthalmopathy and Graves' hyperthyroidism. Whole-study results and caveats: The 13-signature model separated ophthalmopathy from stable hyperthyroidism at almost 90% sensitivity and roughly 80% specificity. For predicting ophthalmopathy progression, the model had roughly 70% sensitivity and around 72% specificity.

With regard to this clonotype: Antigen unknown.

From RNA, the CDR3 regions of TCR beta chains were amplified and sequenced. HTBI-primed RT-PCR formed the first round, and a multiplex PCR formed the second. Using its own MiXCR run on the multiplex PCR reads, TCRdb lists one record per CDR3 protein. This sample has 660,000 or so distinct CDR3 sequences, with 35% to 50% found just once. The CDR3 has 15 amino acids. Germline V lookup: CDR1 SGHTS, CDR2 YDEGEE. J gave up 4 bases and V 4 bases, and 7 bases lay outside the gene matches. It was from 9.5 to 10 ml of fresh peripheral blood that the PBMCs came. The receptor was derived from an adult man with Graves' ophthalmopathy. Material: peripheral blood. The V and J genes are TRBV5-8 and TRBJ1-5; 8 positions match TRBD1. CDR3 region: CASSAGQGRNQPQHF. CDR3 bases: TGTGCCAGCAGCGCTGGACAGGGCCGAAATCAGCCCCAGCATTTT.